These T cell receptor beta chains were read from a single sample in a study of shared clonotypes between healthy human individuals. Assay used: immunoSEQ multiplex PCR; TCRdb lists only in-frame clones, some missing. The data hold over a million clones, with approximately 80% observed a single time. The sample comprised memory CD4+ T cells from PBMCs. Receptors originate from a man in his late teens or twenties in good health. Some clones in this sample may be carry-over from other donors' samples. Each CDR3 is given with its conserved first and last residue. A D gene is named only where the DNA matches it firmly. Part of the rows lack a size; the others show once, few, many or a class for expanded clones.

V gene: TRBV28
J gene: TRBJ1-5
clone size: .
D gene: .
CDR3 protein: CASSSGGQPQHF
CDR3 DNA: TGTGCCAGCAGCTCCGGTGGTCAGCCCCAGCATTTT

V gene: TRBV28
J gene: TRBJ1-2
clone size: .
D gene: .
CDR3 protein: CASSLGRGGYGYTF
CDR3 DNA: TGTGCCAGCAGTTTAGGTCGGGGCGGCTATGGCTACACCTTC

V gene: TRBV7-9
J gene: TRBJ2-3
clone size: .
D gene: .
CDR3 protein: CASSLRQDLLDTQYF
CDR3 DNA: TGTGCCAGCAGCTTAAGACAGGACTTGTTAGATACGCAGTATTTT

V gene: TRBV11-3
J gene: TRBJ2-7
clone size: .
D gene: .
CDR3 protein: CASSPQSYEQYF
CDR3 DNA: TGTGCCAGCAGCCCCCAGTCATACGAGCAGTACTTC

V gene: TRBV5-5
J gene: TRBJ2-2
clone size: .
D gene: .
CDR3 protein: CASIPPGGSNTGELFF
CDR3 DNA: TGTGCCAGCATCCCCCCCGGGGGATCGAACACCGGGGAGCTGTTTTTT

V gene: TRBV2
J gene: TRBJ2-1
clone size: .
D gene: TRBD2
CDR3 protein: CASIQREGREQFF
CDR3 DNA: TGTGCCAGCATCCAGCGGGAGGGCCGGGAGCAGTTCTTC

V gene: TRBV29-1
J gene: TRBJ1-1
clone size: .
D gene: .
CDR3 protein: CSATRDTGTEAFF
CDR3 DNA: TGCAGCGCCACCAGAGATACGGGGACTGAAGCTTTCTTT

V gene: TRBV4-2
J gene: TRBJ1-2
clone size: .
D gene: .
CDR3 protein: CASSQGGRAFSGYTF
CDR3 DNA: TGTGCCAGCAGCCAAGGGGGACGAGCATTCAGCGGCTACACCTTC

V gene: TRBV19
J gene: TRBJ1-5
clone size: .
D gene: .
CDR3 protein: CASTQGGRAGGDQPQHF
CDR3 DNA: TGTGCCAGTACCCAAGGTGGGCGGGCAGGCGGGGATCAGCCCCAGCATTTT

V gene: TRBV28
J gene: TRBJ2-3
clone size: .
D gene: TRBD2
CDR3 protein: CASMKGPAGGRNTQYF
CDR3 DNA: TGTGCCAGCATGAAGGGACCAGCGGGAGGTCGTAATACGCAGTATTTT

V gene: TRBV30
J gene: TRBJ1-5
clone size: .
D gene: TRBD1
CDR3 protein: CACKGQGSQPQHF
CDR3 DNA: TGTGCCTGTAAGGGACAGGGGAGCCAGCCCCAGCATTTT

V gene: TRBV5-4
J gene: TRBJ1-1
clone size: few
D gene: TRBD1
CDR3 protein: CASSLVGQGSLAFF
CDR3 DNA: TGTGCCAGCAGCTTGGTGGGACAGGGCTCGTTGGCTTTCTTT

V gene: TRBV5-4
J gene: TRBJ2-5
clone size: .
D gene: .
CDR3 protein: CASSLVAGSKTQYF
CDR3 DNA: TGCGCCAGCAGCTTGGTGGCAGGGTCTAAGACCCAGTACTTC

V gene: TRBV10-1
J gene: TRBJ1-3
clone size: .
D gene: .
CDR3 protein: CASSEMISGNTIYF
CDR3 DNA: TGCGCCAGCAGTGAGATGATCTCTGGAAACACCATATATTTT

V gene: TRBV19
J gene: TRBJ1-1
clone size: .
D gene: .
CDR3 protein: CASSTAGSRAEAFF
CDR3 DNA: TGTGCCAGTAGTACCGCAGGCAGCCGCGCAGAAGCTTTCTTT

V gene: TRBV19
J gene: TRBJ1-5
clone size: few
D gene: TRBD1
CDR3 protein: CASSIEQGDLPQHF
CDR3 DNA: TGTGCCAGTAGTATAGAACAGGGGGATTTACCCCAGCATTTT

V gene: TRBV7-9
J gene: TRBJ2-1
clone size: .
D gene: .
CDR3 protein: CASSFNWEEQFF
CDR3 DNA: TGTGCCAGCAGCTTTAACTGGGAGGAGCAGTTCTTC